These 8 T cell receptor beta chains came from one sample sequenced in a study of blood T cell repertoires in COVID-19. This table comes from immunoSEQ multiplex PCR, and its TCRdb copy is limited to in-frame clones, with some not included. This table has 65,000 to 75,000 clones, 86% appearing once. The sample was peripheral blood. The receptors were gathered from a man between 50 and 59 years old with active COVID-19.

The V gene is TRBV5-4, the J gene TRBJ2-1; 8 nucleotides match TRBD2. J was trimmed by 0 bases and V by 4 bases; bases with no gene match: 9. The CDR3 consists of 17 residues. CDR1 and CDR2 from the germline V gene are SGHNT and YYREEE (reference sequence). CDR3 coding DNA: TGTGCCAGCAGCGTACTCGTAGCGGGGAGCTCCTACAATGAGCAGTTCTTC. The encoded protein is CASSVLVAGSSYNEQFF.

The J gene is TRBJ2-1, the V gene TRBV7-9, with 10 bases lining up with TRBD2. Germline values: CDR1 SEHNR, CDR2 FQNEAQ (reference sequence). This CDR3 has 14 residues. V was pared by 8 bases and J by 7 bases, with 8 bases of the junction left unmatched. Here the CDR3 DNA reads TGTGCCAGCTCTAAAGGACTAGCGGAAAATGAGCAGTTCTTC. This encodes CASSKGLAENEQFF.

V and J are TRBV7-9 and TRBJ1-1; 8 bases agree with TRBD1. V shed 0 bases, J shed 4 bases, and the junction held 7 bases outside the gene matches. This CDR3 is 16 amino acids long. Germline values: CDR1 SEHNR, CDR2 FQNEAQ (reference sequence). CDR3 region: CASSLAGTGGGTEAFF. The CDR3 DNA is TGTGCCAGCAGCTTAGCGGGGACAGGCGGGGGCACTGAAGCTTTCTTT.

The chain joins TRBV27 to TRBJ2-5, with unresolved D. Germline V gene lookup returns CDR1 MNHEY and CDR2 SMNVEV (reference sequence). V dropped 8 bases and J dropped 2 bases, with 15 bases sitting between them. This CDR3 region has 14 residues. CDR3 bases: TGTGCCAGCGGCTCCCGAGGTTATCAAGAGACCCAGTACTTC. As protein: CASGSRGYQETQYF.

The chain couples TRBV2 to TRBJ1-2, with D unclear. The CDR3 runs 12 residues. Germline assignment: CDR1 SNHLY and CDR2 FYNNEI. V was pared by 6 bases and J by 2 bases, with 7 bases between. CDR3 region: CASRGTNYGYTF. The CDR3 DNA follows: TGTGCCAGCAGGGGCACCAACTATGGCTACACCTTC.

The chain links TRBV12-3 or TRBV12-4 to TRBJ2-5; 7 positions agree with TRBD2. The CDR3 is 11 residues long. After removal of 3 bases from V and 9 bases from J, the junction contained 1 base not matched to a gene. This chain's CDR3 is CASSFREAQYF. For the CDR3, the DNA is TGTGCCAGCAGTTTTCGGGAGGCCCAGTACTTC.

This clone was detected a few times. V gene TRBV6-5 combines with J gene TRBJ1-1; perhaps TRBD1 as D (5 bases). This CDR3 is 15 amino acids long. The V end was cut by 6 bases, the J end by 3 bases, with 17 bases between. Germline V gene data show CDR1 as MNHEY and CDR2 as SVGAGI. The CDR3 region is CASSKNGGSYTEAFF. CDR3 in DNA: TGTGCCAGCAGCAAGAACGGGGGTTCGTACACTGAAGCTTTCTTT.

CDR3 in DNA: TGTGCCAGCAGCAATACTACCGGGACAGCGAATGAAAAACTGTTTTTT. This sequence encodes CASSNTTGTANEKLFF. V usage is TRBV13 and J usage is TRBJ1-4, with 7 nucleotides matching TRBD1. Trimming took 5 bases from V and 5 from J; bases not matched to a gene: 11. The CDR3 extends over 16 amino acids. Germline V CDR1 and CDR2: PRHDT, FYEKMQ (reference sequence).